This T cell receptor (beta chain) was documented in a study of shared clonotypes between healthy human individuals. CD8 cells regarded as naive lacked CD45RO, were positively chosen for CCR7, and omitted terminally differentiated effector memory CD45RA+ cells. The assay was immunoSEQ multiplex PCR, and TCRdb's table has in-frame clones only and misses some. The sample shows about 2 million clones, about 95% of them seen only once. This TCR came from a man aged 18 to 30 in good health. The sample comprised naive CD8+ T cells sorted from blood.

CDR3 amino acids: CASSPPTGDSYNEQFF. The DNA for the CDR3 is TGTGCCAGCAGCCCCCCAACGGGGGACTCCTACAATGAGCAGTTCTTC. This chain connects TRBV9 to TRBJ2-1; tentative D call: TRBD2 (6 bases). This CDR3 spans 16 amino acids. Trimming pared 4 bases from V and 0 bases from J, leaving 14 bases between. Germline V gene data show CDR1 as SGDLS and CDR2 as YYNGEE.